This T cell receptor (beta chain) was recovered during a study of control samples from healthy donors and cancer patients. The germline gives CDR1 KGHDR, CDR2 SFDVKD. Between the trimmed V and J ends, which lost 3 bases and 4 bases, there was a span of 10 bases. This CDR3 has 14 amino acids. This clone has a single count. The data were produced by immunoSEQ multiplex PCR, yet TCRdb's version contains in-frame clones alone and is incomplete. The data show about 200,000 clones, around 90% seen once. The sequence was obtained from a man younger than 40 in good health. V usage is TRBV24-1 and J usage is TRBJ2-3; tentative D call: TRBD1 (5 bases). The sample taken for sequencing was blood. CDR3 sequence (DNA): TGTGCCACCAGTGATCGGACAAGCCCAGATACGCAGTATTTT. Its protein is CATSDRTSPDTQYF.